Listed here are 2 T cell receptor beta chains from one sample, sequenced in a study of OX40 agonist ivuxolimab in advanced cancers. Sequencing was performed with immunoSEQ multiplex PCR; in TCRdb, only in-frame clones are kept and a portion is missing. The sample has fewer than 110,000 clones, around 93% seen once. The sample in question was CD4+ or CD8+ T cells sorted from blood, obtained in a trial of the OX40 agonist ivuxolimab. These receptors all come from an adult with an advanced solid tumor such as melanoma, head and neck, liver or kidney cancer.

Comments on this clone: The junction differs from germline at one of its ends, possibly a read error. This rearrangement joins TRBV6-1 to TRBJ1-2; 7 nucleotides agree with TRBD1. Germline V gives CDR1 MNHNS, CDR2 SASEGT. This CDR3 contains 16 residues. Written as DNA, the CDR3 is TGTGCCATCAGTGGCTCCGGGACAGCTCTATTCTATGGCTACACCTTC. Its translation is CAISGSGTALFYGYTF.

This clone was detected once. The V gene is TRBV6-1, the J gene TRBJ2-2; the D is unclear. The germline V gene encodes CDR1 MNHNS and CDR2 SASEGT. V was trimmed by 3 bases and J by 3 bases, leaving 5 bases between them. The CDR3 loop spans 13 amino acids. CDR3 region: CASSDLYTGELFF. The DNA for the CDR3 is TGTGCCAGCAGTGACTTATACACCGGGGAGCTGTTTTTT.